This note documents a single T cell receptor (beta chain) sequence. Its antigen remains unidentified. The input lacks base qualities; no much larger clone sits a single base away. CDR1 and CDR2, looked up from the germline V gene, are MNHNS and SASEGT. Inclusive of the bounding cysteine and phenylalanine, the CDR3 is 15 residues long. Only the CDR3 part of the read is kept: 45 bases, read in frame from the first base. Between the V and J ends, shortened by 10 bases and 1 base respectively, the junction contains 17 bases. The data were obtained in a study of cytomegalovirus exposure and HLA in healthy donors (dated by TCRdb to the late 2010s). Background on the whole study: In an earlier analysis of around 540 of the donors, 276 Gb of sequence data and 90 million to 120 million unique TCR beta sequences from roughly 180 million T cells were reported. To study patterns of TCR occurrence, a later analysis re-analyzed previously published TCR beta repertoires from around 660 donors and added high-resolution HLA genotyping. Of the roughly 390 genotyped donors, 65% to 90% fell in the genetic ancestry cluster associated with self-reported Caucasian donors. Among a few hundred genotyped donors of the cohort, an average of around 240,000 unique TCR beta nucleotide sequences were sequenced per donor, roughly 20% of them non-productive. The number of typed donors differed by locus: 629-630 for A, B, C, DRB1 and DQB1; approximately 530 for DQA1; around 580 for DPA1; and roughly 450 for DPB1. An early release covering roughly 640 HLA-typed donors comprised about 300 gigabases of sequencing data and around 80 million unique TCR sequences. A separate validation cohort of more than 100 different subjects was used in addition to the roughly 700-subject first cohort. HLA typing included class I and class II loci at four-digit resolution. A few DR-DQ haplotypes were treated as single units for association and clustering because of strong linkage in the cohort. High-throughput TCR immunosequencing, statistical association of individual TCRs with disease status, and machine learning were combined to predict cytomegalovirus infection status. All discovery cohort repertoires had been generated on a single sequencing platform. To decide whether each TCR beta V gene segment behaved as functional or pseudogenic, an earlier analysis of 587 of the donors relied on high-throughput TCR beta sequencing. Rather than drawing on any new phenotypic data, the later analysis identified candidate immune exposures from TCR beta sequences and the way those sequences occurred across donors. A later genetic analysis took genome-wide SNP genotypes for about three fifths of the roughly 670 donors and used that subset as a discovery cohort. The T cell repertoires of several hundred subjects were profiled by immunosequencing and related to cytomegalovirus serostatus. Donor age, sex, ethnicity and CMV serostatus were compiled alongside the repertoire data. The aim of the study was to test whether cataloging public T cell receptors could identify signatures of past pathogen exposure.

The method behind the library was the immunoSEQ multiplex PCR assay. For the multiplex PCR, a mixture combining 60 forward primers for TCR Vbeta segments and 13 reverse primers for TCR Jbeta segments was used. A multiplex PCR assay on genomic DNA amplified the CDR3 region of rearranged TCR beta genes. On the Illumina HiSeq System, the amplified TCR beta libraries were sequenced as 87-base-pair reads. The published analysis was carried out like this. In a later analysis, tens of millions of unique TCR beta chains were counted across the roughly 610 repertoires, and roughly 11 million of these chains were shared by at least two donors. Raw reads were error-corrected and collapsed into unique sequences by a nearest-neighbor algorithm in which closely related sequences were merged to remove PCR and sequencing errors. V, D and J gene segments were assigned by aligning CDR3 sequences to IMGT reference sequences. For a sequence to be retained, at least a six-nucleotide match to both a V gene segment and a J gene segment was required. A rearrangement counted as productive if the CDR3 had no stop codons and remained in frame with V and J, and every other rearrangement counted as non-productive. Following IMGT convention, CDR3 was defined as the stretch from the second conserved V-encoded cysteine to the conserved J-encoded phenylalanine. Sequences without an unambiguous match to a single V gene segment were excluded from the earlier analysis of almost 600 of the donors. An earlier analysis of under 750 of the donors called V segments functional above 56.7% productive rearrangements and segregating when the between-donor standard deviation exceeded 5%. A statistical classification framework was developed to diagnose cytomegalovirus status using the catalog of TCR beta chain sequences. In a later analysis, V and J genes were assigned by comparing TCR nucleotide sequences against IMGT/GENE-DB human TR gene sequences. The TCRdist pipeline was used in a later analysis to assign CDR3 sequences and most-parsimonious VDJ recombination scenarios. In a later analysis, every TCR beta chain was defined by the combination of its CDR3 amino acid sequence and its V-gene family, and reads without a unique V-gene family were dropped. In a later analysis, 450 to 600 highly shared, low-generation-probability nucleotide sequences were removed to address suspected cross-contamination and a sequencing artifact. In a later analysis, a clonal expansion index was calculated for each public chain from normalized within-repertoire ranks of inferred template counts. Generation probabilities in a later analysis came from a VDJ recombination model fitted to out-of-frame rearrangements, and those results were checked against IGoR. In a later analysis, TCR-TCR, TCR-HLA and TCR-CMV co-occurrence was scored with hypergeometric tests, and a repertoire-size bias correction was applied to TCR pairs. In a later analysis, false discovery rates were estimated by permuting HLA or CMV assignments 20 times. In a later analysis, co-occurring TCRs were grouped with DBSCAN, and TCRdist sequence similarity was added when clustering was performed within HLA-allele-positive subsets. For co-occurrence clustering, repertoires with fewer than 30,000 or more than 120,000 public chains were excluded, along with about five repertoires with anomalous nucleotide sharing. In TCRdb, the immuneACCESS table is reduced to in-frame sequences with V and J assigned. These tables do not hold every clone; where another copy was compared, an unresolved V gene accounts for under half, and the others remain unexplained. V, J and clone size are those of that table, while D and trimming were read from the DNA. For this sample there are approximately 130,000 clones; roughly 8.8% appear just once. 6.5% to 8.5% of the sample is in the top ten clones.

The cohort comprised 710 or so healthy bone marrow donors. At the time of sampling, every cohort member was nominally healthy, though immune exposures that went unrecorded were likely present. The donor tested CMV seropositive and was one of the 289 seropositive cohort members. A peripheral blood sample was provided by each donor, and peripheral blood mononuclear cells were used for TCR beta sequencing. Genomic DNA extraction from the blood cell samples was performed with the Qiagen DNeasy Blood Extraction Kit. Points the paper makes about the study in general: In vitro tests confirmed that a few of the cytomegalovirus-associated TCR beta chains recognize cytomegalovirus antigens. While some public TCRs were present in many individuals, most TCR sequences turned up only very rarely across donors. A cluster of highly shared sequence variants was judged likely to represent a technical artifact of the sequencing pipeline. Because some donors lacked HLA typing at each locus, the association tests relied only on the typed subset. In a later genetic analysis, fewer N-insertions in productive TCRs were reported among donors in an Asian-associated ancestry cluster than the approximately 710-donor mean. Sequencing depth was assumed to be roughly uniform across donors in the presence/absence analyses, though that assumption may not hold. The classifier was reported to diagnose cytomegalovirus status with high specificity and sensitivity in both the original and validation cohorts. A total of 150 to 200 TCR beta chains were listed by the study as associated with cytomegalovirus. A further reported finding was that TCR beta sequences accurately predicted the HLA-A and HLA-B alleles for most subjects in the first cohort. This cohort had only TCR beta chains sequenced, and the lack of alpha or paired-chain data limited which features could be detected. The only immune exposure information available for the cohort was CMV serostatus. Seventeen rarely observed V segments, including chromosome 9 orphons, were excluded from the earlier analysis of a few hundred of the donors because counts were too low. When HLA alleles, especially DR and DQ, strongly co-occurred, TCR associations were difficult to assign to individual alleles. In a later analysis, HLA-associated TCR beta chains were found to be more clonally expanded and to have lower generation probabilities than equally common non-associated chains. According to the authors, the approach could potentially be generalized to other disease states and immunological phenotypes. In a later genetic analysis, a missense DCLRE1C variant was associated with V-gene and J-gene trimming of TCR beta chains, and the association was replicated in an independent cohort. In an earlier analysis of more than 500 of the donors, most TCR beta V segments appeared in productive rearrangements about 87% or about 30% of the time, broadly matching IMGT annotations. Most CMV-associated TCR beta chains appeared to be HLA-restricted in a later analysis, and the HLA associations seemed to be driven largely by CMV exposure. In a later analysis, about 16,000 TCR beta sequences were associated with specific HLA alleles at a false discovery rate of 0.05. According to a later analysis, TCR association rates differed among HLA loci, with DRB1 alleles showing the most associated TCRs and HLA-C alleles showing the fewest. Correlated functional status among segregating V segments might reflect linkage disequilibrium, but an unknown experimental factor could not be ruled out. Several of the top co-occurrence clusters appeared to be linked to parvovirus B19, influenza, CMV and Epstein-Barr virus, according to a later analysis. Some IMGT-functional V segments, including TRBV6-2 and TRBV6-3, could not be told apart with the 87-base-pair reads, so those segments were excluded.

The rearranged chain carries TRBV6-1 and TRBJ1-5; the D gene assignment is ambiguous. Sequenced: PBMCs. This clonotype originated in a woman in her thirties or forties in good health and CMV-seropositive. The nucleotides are TGTGCCACCCGGATTTCGGGAGACAGCAATCAGCCCCAGCATTTT. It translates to CATRISGDSNQPQHF.